The T cell receptor (beta chain) described here comes from a study of blood T cell repertoires in COVID-19. For the study at large: The United States, Italy and Spain provided the acute and convalescent COVID-19 samples. Nucleic acid was either cDNA or gDNA, and it came from T cells, B-cell-depleted T cells, or PBMCs.

Study processing details: Counts of nucleated cells, estimated from reference gene primer amplification, were obtained. Libraries were prepared by immunoSEQ multiplex PCR; TCRdb keeps only in-frame clonotypes and omits some of them. From that table come the V and J calls and clone size; the DNA was used to work out D and trimming. The repertoire includes tens of thousands of clones, approximately 86% of them detected once, and roughly 1.3% sits in the top ten. The sample consisted of peripheral blood. This receptor was obtained from a man aged 60 to 75 with acute or convalescent COVID-19.

DNA of the CDR3: TGCGCCAGCAGCTTGGGGAGTTTTCGGGGGGACACCGGGGAGCTGTTTTTT. Translating it yields CASSLGSFRGDTGELFF. The chain carries TRBV5-1 and TRBJ2-2; 7 bases agree with TRBD2. The J segment lost 3 bases and the V segment lost 0 bases, leaving 8 bases of the junction unmatched. CDR1 is SGHRS and CDR2 is YFSETQ in the germline V gene. The CDR3 contains 17 residues.